The text below deals with one T cell receptor (beta chain). The data derive from a study of T cell responses to AZD1222 COVID-19 vaccine. V dropped 8 bases and J dropped 1 base, with 13 bases sitting between them. Germline CDR1 is LNHDA and CDR2 is SQIVND (reference sequence). The length of the CDR3 is 14 residues. The table came from immunoSEQ multiplex PCR; TCRdb's copy has only in-frame clones and leaves some out. The table lists about 73,000 clones, roughly 89% of them singletons. This specimen consisted of peripheral blood, obtained 28 days after the second AZD1222 dose. This chain joins TRBV19 and TRBJ2-3, with D tentatively TRBD2 (7 bases). The TCR sequence derives from an adult who received the AZD1222 COVID-19 vaccine. Written as DNA, the CDR3 is TGTGCCAGTGGGGGGGGGCCCGGCACAGATACGCAGTATTTT. It is translated as CASGGGPGTDTQYF.